This TCR beta chain was documented in a study of cytomegalovirus exposure and HLA in healthy donors. General study points: Most TCR sequences were seen very rarely across donors, but some public TCRs occurred in many.

The PCR used 60 Vbeta and 13 Jbeta primers. Method: immunoSEQ multiplex PCR; TCRdb's copy keeps in-frame clones and lacks some. The sample holds over 150,000 clones; about 69% are singletons and the top ten take about 4.8%. V lost 2 bases, J lost 2 bases, and 4 bases stayed unmatched. Germline assignment: CDR1 GTSNPN and CDR2 SVGIG (reference sequence). This CDR3 contains 15 residues. This clone was seen more than once but under ten times. Its specificity is unknown. V is TRBV30 and J is TRBJ1-5; 9 positions match TRBD1. The sequenced material came from PBMCs. This clonotype originated in a man younger than 45 in good health and CMV-seropositive. The CDR3 bases are TGTGCCTGGAGTAACAGGGGGCGAGGCAATCAGCCCCAGCATTTT. Translation gives CAWSNRGRGNQPQHF.